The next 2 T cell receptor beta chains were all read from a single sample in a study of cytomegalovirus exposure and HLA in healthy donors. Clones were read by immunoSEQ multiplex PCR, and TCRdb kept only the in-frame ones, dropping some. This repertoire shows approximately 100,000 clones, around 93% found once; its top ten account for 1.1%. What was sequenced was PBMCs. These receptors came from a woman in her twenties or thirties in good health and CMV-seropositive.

CDR3 nucleotide sequence: TGTGCCTGGAGTGTAACCTTGCCAGGGCGGGGAGATGGCTACACCTTC. Amino acid sequence: CAWSVTLPGRGDGYTF. The V call is TRBV30, the J call TRBJ1-2; D possibly corresponds to TRBD1 (5 bases). Germline assignment: CDR1 GTSNPN and CDR2 SVGIG (reference sequence). The V gene lost 0 bases and the J gene lost 6 bases, with 20 bases spanning the gap. The CDR3 contains 16 residues.

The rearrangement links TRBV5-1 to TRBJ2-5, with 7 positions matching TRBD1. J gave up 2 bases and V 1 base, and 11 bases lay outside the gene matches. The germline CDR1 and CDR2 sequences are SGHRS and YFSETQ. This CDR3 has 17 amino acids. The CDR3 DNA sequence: TGCGCCAGCAGCTTGTCCGTGGGGCCGACAGGGCAAGAGACCCAGTACTTC. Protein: CASSLSVGPTGQETQYF.